The following is a T cell receptor (beta chain) sequence with its context. Here immunoSEQ multiplex PCR was the method, and the copy in TCRdb shows in-frame clones only, minus some. The data show over 20,000 clones, roughly three quarters seen once. CDR3 length equals 17 residues. Trimming left V 5 bases short and J 7 bases short, with 23 bases between. Germline CDR1 and CDR2: MNHEY and SMNVEV (reference sequence). The source of the sample is a study of OX40 agonist ivuxolimab in advanced cancers. The sequence was obtained from an adult with an advanced solid tumor such as melanoma, head and neck, liver or kidney cancer. J is TRBJ2-2 and V is TRBV27, with D possibly TRBD1 on 6 matching bases. Sequences were derived from CD4+ or CD8+ T cells sorted from blood, sampled in a trial of the OX40 agonist ivuxolimab. The chain's CDR3 is CASSPAPGAARIGELFF. The CDR3 DNA reads as TGTGCCAGCAGTCCGGCACCAGGGGCCGCGCGTATCGGGGAGCTGTTTTTT.